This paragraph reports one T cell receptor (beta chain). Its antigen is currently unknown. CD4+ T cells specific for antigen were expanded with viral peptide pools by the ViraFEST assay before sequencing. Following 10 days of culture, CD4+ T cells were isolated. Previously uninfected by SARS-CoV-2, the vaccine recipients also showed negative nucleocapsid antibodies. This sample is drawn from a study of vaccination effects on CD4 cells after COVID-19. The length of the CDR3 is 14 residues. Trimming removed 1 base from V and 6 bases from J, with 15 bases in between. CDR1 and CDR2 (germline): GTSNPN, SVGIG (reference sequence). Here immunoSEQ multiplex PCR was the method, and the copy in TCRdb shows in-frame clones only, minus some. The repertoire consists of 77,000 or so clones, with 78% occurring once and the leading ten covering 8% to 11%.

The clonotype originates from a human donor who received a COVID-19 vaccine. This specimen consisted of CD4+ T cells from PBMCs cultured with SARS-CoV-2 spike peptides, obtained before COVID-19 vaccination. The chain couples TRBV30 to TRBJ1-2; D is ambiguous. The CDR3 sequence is CAWSAQLTGNGYTF. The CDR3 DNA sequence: TGTGCCTGGAGTGCCCAACTGACCGGGAATGGCTACACCTTC.